This T cell receptor beta chain was found in a study of siplizumab effects on memory and regulatory T cells. Overall study results and limits: Alloreactive sequences traceable to unstimulated CD4+ memory cells were significantly reduced by siplizumab.

Worth noting for this clone: Its specificity is unknown.

Using immunoSEQ multiplex PCR, the repertoire was profiled, and TCRdb retains in-frame clones only, with some absent. This sample has approximately 70,000 clones, with around 90% found just once. Sample: CD8+ T cells sorted from blood. The sequence came from a human donor in good health.

The CDR3 DNA reads TGTGCCTGGCGAACCGGGACAGGGGATAATGGCTACACCTTC. It specifies CAWRTGTGDNGYTF. This chain uses TRBV30 with TRBJ1-2; TRBD1 matches 10 bases. The CDR3 totals 14 residues. With 5 bases clipped from V and 6 bases from J, the junction kept 9 bases outside the gene matches. Germline V gene sequence: CDR1 GTSNPN, CDR2 SVGIG (reference sequence). Based on the CDR3 plus reference TRBV30 and TRBJ1-2, the full variable domain is SQTIHQWPATLVQPVGSPLSLECTVEGTSNPNLYWYRQAAGRGLQLLFYSVGIGQISSEVPQNLSASRPQDRQFILSSKKLLLSDSGFYLCAWRTGTGDNGYTFGSGTRLTVV.